The TCR beta chain described here comes from a study of blood T cell repertoires in COVID-19. Overall study: Specimens from acute and convalescent COVID-19 originated in the United States, Italy and Spain.

Per the study methods: Researchers report that nucleated cell counts were estimated from reference gene primer amplification. This table comes from immunoSEQ multiplex PCR, and its TCRdb copy is limited to in-frame clones, with some not included. D and trimming come from the DNA, and the V and J calls and clone size come from that table. The sample includes roughly 150,000 clones, under 80% of them seen just once. The V gene's germline CDR1 is SGHVS and CDR2 FQNEAQ. J gave up 6 bases and V 5 bases, and 6 bases lay outside the gene matches. This CDR3 has 13 residues. The chain employs TRBV7-8 and TRBJ2-7, with 8 bases that match TRBD2. The source of this sequence is a man aged 70 or older with acute or convalescent COVID-19. The specimen sequenced was peripheral blood. The CDR3 here is CASSRQRETEQYF. CDR3 in DNA: TGTGCCAGCAGCCGACAGCGGGAGACCGAGCAGTACTTC.